The TCR beta chain described here comes from a study of blood T cell repertoires in COVID-19. Only in-frame clones appear in the TCRdb table, and some are missing; sequencing was by immunoSEQ multiplex PCR. The sample consists of 150,000 to 200,000 clones, about nine tenths of them appearing once. With 7 bases removed from V and 0 bases from J, the gap between germline ends came to 18 bases. CDR1 and CDR2 from the germline V gene are GTSNPN and SVGIG (reference sequence). The CDR3 is 15 amino acids. The sample consisted of peripheral blood. This TCR was recovered from a man aged 18-30 years with COVID-19, enrolled during active disease. The rearrangement links TRBV30 to TRBJ1-2, with D perhaps matching TRBD1 (5 bases). CDR3 residues: CAFDNRRGANYGYTF. CDR3 DNA: TGTGCCTTTGATAACAGGAGAGGAGCTAACTATGGCTACACCTTC.